Presented here are 7 T cell receptor beta chains from one specimen sequenced in a study of OX40 agonist ivuxolimab in advanced cancers. Only in-frame clones appear in the TCRdb table, and some are missing; sequencing was by immunoSEQ multiplex PCR. The sample holds 50,000 to 65,000 clones; 80% to 90% are singletons and the top ten take roughly 3%. Sequenced here: CD4+ or CD8+ T cells sorted from blood, sampled in a trial of the OX40 agonist ivuxolimab. Source of these receptors: an adult with an advanced solid tumor such as melanoma, head and neck, liver or kidney cancer.

In its sample, this clone was seen a few times. The chain joins TRBV7-8 to TRBJ2-3; 9 nucleotides match TRBD2. The V and J ends lost 2 bases and 13 bases, in that order; junction bases with no gene match: 13. The CDR3 sequence is 15 residues long. The V gene's germline CDR1 is SGHVS and CDR2 FQNEAQ. The chain's CDR3 is CASSLMASGVGKKYF. The CDR3 DNA reads as TGTGCCAGCAGCTTAATGGCTAGCGGGGTGGGGAAGAAGTATTTT.

This chain uses TRBV28 with TRBJ1-4; no firm D call. The V gene's germline CDR1 is MDHEN and CDR2 SYDVKM. The CDR3 covers 15 residues. V lost 2 bases and J lost 4, with 11 bases in between. This chain's CDR3 is CASSLTAAVNEKLFF. The CDR3 DNA follows: TGTGCCAGCAGTTTAACGGCAGCTGTTAATGAAAAACTGTTTTTT.

The V gene is TRBV28, the J gene TRBJ1-6; tentative D call: TRBD1 (6 bases). The CDR3 runs 14 residues. The V end lost 8 bases, the J end lost 10 bases, and 18 bases lay between the germline ends. Germline lookup yields CDR1 MDHEN and CDR2 SYDVKM. The CDR3 sequence is CASEEQGSDSPLHF. CDR3 in DNA: TGTGCCAGCGAGGAACAGGGATCGGACTCACCCCTCCACTTT.

The chain combines TRBV10-3 with TRBJ2-7; D is perhaps TRBD1 (6 bases). This CDR3 is built from 14 residues. Germline values: CDR1 ENHRY, CDR2 SYGVKD. Trimming took 8 bases from V and 4 from J, leaving 18 bases between them. The CDR3 sequence: CAIQRSGERYEQYF. The CDR3 DNA follows: TGTGCCATCCAGAGGTCAGGGGAAAGGTACGAGCAGTACTTC.

The chain uses TRBV6-6 and TRBJ1-3; no clear D gene. Germline CDR1 reads MNHNY; CDR2 reads SVGAGI (reference sequence). The length of the CDR3 is 16 residues. V lost 0 bases and J lost 0, with 9 bases in between. The CDR3 protein is CASSYSFPSSGNTIYF. In nucleotides, the CDR3 is TGTGCCAGCAGTTACTCCTTTCCGAGCTCTGGAAACACCATATATTTT.

The chain joins TRBV6-1 to TRBJ2-7; 11 bases are shared with TRBD2. Losses at the gene ends were 7 bases for V and 1 base for J; bases not matched to a gene: 3. Germline assignment: CDR1 MNHNS and CDR2 SASEGT. The CDR3 has 14 amino acids. CDR3 sequence reads: CASITSGSSYEQYF. DNA of the CDR3: TGTGCCAGCATAACTAGCGGGAGTTCCTACGAGCAGTACTTC.

This clone was seen a single time. J is TRBJ2-6 and V is TRBV19; possible D gene TRBD1, 6 bases. The CDR3 is 16 residues long. The V gene's germline CDR1 is LNHDA and CDR2 SQIVND (reference sequence). V was cut by 7 bases and J by 2 bases, with 15 bases left in between. Written as DNA, the CDR3 is TGTGCCAGTACCAACAGGGACGGGACTGGGGCCAACGTCCTGACTTTC. It encodes CASTNRDGTGANVLTF.